These 8 T cell receptor beta chains originate from one sample sequenced in a study of PD-1 blockade in mismatch repair-deficient tumors. Time point: roughly ten-day in vitro stimulation with candidate mutation-associated neoantigen peptide 1. Their cognate antigens are unknown. The data were produced by immunoSEQ multiplex PCR, yet TCRdb's version contains in-frame clones alone and is incomplete. This table has 9,400 or so clones, approximately 84% appearing once. The input for sequencing was cells cultured in vitro, taken from a patient treated with pembrolizumab. The receptors stem from an adult with mismatch repair-deficient cancer.

The rearrangement links TRBV2 to TRBJ1-3; D may be TRBD1 (6 bases). Trimming cost V 5 bases and J 7 bases, with 12 bases left between them. The CDR3 is made up of 13 amino acids. Germline assignment: CDR1 SNHLY and CDR2 FYNNEI. Written as DNA, the CDR3 is TGTGCCAGCAGTCTCAACAGGGAGAACACCATATATTTT. Encoded protein: CASSLNRENTIYF.

The chain uses TRBV29-1 and TRBJ2-3, with 13 bases matching TRBD2. There are 17 residues in the CDR3. After removal of 5 bases from V and 8 bases from J, the junction contained 16 bases not matched to a gene. CDR1 and CDR2 from the germline V gene are SQVTM and ANQGSEA. The CDR3 nucleotides read TGCAGCGTTCAATTACTAGCGGGAGGGCCCCTAATGAGTACGCAGTATTTT. Protein: CSVQLLAGGPLMSTQYF.

V and J are TRBV5-1 and TRBJ1-3; the D is unclear. CDR3 length: 14 amino acids. CDR1 is SGHRS and CDR2 is YFSETQ in the germline V gene. V dropped 4 bases and J dropped 2 bases, with 10 bases sitting between them. The chain's CDR3 is CASSPRSPGNTIYF. CDR3 nucleotide sequence: TGCGCCAGCAGCCCGAGGTCACCTGGAAACACCATATATTTT.

V and J are TRBV11-3 and TRBJ2-7; 8 nucleotides align to TRBD1. V dropped 5 bases and J dropped 0; count of bases not matched to a gene: 6. The germline gives CDR1 SGHNT, CDR2 YENEEA. The CDR3 contains 15 residues. The CDR3 is CASSPGTGRSYEQYF. The CDR3 region has the DNA TGTGCCAGCAGCCCAGGGACAGGCCGCTCCTACGAGCAGTACTTC.

The chain links TRBV7-6 to TRBJ2-1; 9 bases fit TRBD2. This CDR3 region has 16 residues. Per the germline V gene, CDR1 is SGHVS and CDR2 is FNYEAQ. J lost 2 bases, V lost 5 bases, and 7 bases had no gene match. This CDR3 reads CASSLLAGIAYNEQFF. The CDR3 nucleotides read TGTGCCAGCAGCCTTCTAGCGGGGATTGCCTACAATGAGCAGTTCTTC.

V and J are TRBV9 and TRBJ1-3; D might be TRBD1 (5 bases). The ends were cut back, 0 bases at V and 3 bases at J, with 7 bases in the middle. Germline V gene sequence: CDR1 SGDLS, CDR2 YYNGEE. The CDR3 length is 14 residues. CDR3 nucleotide sequence: TGTGCCAGCAGCGTAGGCAGGGTTGGAAACACCATATATTTT. This translates into CASSVGRVGNTIYF. The full variable domain, in which reference TRBV9 and TRBJ1-3 provide the parts outside the CDR3, is DSGVTQTPKHLITATGQRVTLRCSPRSGDLSVYWYQQSLDQGLQFLIQYYNGEERAKGNILERFSAQQFPDLHSELNLSSLELGDSALYFCASSVGRVGNTIYFGEGSWLTVV.

V gene TRBV4-1 combines with J gene TRBJ2-3, with D possibly matching TRBD1 (5 bases). Between the trimmed V and J ends, which lost 7 bases and 1 base, there was a span of 9 bases. Germline assignment: CDR1 MGHRA and CDR2 YSYEKL. The CDR3 sequence is 13 residues long. The chain's CDR3 is CASTVTGTDTQYF. The CDR3 nucleotides are TGCGCCAGCACAGTGACAGGCACAGATACGCAGTATTTT.

V gene TRBV5-5 combines with J gene TRBJ2-3; D is unclear. The CDR3 has 15 residues. Germline V gene sequence: CDR1 SGHKS, CDR2 YYEKEE (reference sequence). V gave up 4 bases and J gave up 0 bases, with 12 bases separating them. The CDR3 spells CASSLVRLSTDTQYF. In DNA, the CDR3 is TGTGCCAGCAGCCTGGTCCGTCTCAGCACAGATACGCAGTATTTT. Complete variable domain (other parts from reference TRBV5-5 and TRBJ2-3): DAGVTQSPTHLIKTRGQQVTLRCSPISGHKSVSWYQQVLGQGPQFIFQYYEKEERGRGNFPDRFSARQFPNYSSELNVNALLLGDSALYLCASSLVRLSTDTQYFGPGTRLTVL.